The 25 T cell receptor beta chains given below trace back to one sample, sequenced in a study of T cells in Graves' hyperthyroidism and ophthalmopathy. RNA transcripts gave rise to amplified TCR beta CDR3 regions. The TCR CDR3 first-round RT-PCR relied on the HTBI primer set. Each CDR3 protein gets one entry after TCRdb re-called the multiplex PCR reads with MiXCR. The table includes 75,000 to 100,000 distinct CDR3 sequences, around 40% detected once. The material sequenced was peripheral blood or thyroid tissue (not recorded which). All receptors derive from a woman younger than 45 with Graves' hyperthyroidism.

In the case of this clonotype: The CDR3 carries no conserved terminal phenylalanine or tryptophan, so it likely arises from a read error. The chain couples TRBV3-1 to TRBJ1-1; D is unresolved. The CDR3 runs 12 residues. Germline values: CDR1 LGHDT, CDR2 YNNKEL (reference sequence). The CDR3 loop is CASSQGETGAFC. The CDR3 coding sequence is TGTGCCAGCAGCCAAGGTGAAACTGGAGCTTTCTGT.

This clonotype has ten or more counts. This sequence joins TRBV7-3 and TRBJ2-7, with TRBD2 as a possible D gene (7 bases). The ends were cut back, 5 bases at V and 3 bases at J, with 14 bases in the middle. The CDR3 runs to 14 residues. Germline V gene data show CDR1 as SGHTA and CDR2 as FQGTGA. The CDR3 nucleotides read TGTGCCAGCAGCCCTTCGGGGGGCGGCTACGAGCAGTACTTC. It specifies CASSPSGGGYEQYF.

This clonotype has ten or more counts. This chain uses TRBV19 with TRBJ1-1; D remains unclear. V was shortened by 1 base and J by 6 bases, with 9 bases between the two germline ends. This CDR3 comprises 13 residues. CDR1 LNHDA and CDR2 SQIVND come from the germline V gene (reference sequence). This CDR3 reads CASSIGFRAEAFF. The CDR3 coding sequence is TGTGCCAGTAGTATAGGCTTCCGCGCTGAAGCTTTCTTT.

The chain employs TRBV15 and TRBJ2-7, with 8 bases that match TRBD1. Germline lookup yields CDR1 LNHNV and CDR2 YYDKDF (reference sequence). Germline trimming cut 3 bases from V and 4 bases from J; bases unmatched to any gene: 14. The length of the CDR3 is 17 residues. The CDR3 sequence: CATSSGPSGTGLYEQYF. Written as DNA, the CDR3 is TGTGCCACCAGCAGCGGGCCCTCCGGGACAGGTCTTTACGAGCAGTACTTC. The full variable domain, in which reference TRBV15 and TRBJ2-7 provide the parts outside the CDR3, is DAMVIQNPRYQVTQFGKPVTLSCSQTLNHNVMYWYQQKSSQAPKLLFHYYDKDFNNEADTPDNFQSRRPNTSFCFLDIRSPGLGDTAMYLCATSSGPSGTGLYEQYFGPGTRLTVT.

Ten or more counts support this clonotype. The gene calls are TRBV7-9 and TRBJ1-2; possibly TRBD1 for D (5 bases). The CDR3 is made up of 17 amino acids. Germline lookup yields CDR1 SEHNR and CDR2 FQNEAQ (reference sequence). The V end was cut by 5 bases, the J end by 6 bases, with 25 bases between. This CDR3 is CASSPYIIGIVTDGYTF. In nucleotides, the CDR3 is TGTGCCAGCAGCCCCTATATAATCGGTATCGTGACAGATGGCTACACCTTC.

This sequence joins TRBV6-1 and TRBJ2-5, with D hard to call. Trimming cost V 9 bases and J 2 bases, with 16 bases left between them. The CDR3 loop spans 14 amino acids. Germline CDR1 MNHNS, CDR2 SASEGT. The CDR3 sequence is CASQAETPQETQYF. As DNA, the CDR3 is TGTGCCAGTCAAGCCGAGACGCCACAAGAGACCCAGTACTTC.

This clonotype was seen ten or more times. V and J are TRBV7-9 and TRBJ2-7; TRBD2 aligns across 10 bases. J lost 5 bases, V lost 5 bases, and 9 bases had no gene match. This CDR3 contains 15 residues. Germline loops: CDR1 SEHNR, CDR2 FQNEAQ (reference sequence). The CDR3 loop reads CASSPPLAGVHEQYF. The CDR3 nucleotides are TGTGCCAGCAGCCCACCCCTAGCGGGAGTTCACGAGCAGTACTTC.

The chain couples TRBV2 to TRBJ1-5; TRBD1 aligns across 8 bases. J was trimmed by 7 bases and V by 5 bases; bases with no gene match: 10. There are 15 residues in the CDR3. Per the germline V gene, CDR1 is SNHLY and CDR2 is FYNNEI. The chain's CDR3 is CASSLPDRGLQPQHF. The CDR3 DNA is TGTGCCAGCAGTTTACCCGACAGGGGACTCCAGCCCCAGCATTTT. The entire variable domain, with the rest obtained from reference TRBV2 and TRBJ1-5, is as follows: EPEVTQTPSHQVTQMGQEVILRCVPISNHLYFYWYRQILGQKVEFLVSFYNNEISEKSEIFDDQFSVERPDGSNFTLKIRSTKLEDSAMYFCASSLPDRGLQPQHFGDGTRLSIL.

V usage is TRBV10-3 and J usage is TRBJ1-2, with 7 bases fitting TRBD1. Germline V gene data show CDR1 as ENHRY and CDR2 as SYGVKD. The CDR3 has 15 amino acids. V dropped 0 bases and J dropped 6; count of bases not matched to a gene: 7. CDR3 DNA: TGTGCCATCAGTGAGTCGGGACAGTCGGAAGATGGCTACACCTTC. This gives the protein CAISESGQSEDGYTF.

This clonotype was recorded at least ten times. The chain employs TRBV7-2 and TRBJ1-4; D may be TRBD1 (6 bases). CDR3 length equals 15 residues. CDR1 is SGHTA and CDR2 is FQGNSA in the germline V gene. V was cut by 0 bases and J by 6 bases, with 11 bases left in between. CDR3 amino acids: CASSLAWGGYEKLFF. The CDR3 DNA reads TGTGCCAGCAGCTTAGCATGGGGGGGCTATGAAAAACTGTTTTTT.

CDR3 bases: TGTGCCAGCAGATTACGGGGGGCTGGCTACACCTTC. Encoded protein: CASRLRGAGYTF. The genes are TRBV6-5 and TRBJ1-2; possibly TRBD1 for D (6 bases). Germline values: CDR1 MNHEY, CDR2 SVGAGI. The CDR3 loop spans 12 amino acids. The V gene lost 6 bases and the J gene lost 7 bases, with 12 bases spanning the gap.

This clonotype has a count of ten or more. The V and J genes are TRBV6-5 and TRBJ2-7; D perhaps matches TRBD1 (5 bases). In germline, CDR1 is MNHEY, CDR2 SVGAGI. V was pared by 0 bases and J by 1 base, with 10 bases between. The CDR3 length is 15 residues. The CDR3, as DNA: TGTGCCAGCAGTTACTCGAGACAGCTGTCCTACGAGCAGTACTTC. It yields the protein CASSYSRQLSYEQYF.

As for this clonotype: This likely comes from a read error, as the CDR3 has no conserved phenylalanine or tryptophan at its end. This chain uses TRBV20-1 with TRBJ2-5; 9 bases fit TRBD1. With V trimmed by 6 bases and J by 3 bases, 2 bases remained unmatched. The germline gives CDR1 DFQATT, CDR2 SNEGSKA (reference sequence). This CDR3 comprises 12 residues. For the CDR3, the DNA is TGCAGTGCGCGGACAGGGGAAGAGACCCAGTACCTC. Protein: CSARTGEETQYL.

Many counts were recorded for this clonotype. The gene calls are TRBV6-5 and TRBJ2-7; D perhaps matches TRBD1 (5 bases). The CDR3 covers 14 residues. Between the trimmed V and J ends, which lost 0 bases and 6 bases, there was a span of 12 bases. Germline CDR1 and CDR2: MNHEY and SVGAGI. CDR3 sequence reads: CASSYSLQVGEQYF. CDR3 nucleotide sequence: TGTGCCAGCAGTTACTCGTTACAGGTCGGCGAGCAGTACTTC.

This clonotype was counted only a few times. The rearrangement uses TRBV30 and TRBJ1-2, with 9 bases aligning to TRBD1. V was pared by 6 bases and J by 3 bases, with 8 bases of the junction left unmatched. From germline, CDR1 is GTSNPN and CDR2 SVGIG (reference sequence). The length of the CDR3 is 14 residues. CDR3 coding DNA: TGTGCCTGTAACCGGGACAGGGCTTACTATGGCTACACCTTC. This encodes CACNRDRAYYGYTF.

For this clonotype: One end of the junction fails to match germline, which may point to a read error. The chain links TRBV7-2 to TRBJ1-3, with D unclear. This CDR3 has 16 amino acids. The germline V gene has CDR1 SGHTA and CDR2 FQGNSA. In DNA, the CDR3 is TGTGCCAGCAGCCATACCCAATCGAAATCTGGAAACACCATGTATTTT. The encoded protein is CASSHTQSKSGNTMYF. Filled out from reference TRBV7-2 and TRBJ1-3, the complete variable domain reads GAGVSQSPSNKVTEKGKDVELRCDPISGHTALYWYRQSLGQGLEFLIYFQGNSAPDKSGLPSDRFSAERTGGSVSTLTIQRTQQEDSAVYLCASSHTQSKSGNTMYFGEGSWLTVV.

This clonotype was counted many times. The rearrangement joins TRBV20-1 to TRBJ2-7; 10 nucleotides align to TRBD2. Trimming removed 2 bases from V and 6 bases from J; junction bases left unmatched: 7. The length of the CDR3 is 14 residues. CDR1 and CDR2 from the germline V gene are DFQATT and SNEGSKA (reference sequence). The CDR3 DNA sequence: TGCAGTGCTAGAAATTCGGGACTAGCGCCCGAGCAGTACTTC. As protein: CSARNSGLAPEQYF.

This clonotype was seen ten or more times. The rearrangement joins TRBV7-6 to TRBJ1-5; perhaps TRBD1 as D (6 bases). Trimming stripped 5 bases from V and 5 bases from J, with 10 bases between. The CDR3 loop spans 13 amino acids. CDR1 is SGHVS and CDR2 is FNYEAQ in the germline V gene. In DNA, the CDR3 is TGTGCCAGCAGCCCGGGGGGCGATCAGCCCCAGCATTTT. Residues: CASSPGGDQPQHF. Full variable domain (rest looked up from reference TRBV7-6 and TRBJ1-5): GAGVSQSPRYKVTKRGQDVALRCDPISGHVSLYWYRQALGQGPEFLTYFNYEAQQDKSGLPNDRFSAERPEGSISTLTIQRTEQRDSAMYRCASSPGGDQPQHFGDGTRLSIL.

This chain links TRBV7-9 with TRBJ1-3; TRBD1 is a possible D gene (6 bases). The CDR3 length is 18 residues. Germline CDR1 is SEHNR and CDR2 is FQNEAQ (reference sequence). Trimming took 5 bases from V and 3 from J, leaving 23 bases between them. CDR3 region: CASSQLSGGLGSGNTIYF. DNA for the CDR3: TGTGCCAGCAGCCAATTATCCGGGGGGCTCGGGAGTGGAAACACCATATATTTT.

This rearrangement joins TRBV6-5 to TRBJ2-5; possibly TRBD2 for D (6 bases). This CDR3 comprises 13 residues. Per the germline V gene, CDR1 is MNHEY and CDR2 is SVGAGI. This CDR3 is CASGSIGVETQYF. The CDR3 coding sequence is TGTGCTAGCGGCTCCATTGGGGTAGAGACCCAGTACTTC.

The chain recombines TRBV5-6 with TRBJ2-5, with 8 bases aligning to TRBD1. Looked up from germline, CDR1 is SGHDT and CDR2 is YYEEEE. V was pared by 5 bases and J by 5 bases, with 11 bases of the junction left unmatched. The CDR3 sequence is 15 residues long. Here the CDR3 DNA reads TGTGCCAGCAGTTCGACAGGGGCGGCAGGGGAGACCCAGTACTTC. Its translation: CASSSTGAAGETQYF.

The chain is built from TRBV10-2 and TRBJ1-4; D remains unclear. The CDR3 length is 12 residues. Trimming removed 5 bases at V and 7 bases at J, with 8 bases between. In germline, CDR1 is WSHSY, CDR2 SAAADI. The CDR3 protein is CASSFGVEKLFF. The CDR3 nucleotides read TGCGCCAGCAGTTTCGGGGTTGAAAAACTGTTTTTT.

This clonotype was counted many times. CDR3 region: CASSLDMLLFF. The CDR3 DNA sequence: TGTGCCAGCAGCTTGGACATGCTGCTGTTTTTT. This rearrangement joins TRBV7-9 to TRBJ1-4; TRBD1 is a possible D gene (5 bases). The germline CDR1 and CDR2 sequences are SEHNR and FQNEAQ (reference sequence). Trimming cost V 3 bases and J 14 bases, with 10 bases left between them. The CDR3 is made up of 11 amino acids. Variable domain in full (rest from reference TRBV7-9 and TRBJ1-4): DTGVSQNPRHKITKRGQNVTFRCDPISEHNRLYWYRQTLGQGPEFLTYFQNEAQLEKSRLLSDRFSAERPKGSFSTLEIQRTEQGDSAMYLCASSLDMLLFFGSGTQLSVL.

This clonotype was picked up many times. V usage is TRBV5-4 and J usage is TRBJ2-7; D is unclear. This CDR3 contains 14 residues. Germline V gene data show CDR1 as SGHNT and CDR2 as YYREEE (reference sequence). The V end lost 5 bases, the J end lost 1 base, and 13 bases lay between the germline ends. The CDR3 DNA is TGTGCCAGCAGTACCGACTCAGATTCCTACGAGCAGTACTTC. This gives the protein CASSTDSDSYEQYF. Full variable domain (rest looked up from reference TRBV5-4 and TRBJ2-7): ETGVTQSPTHLIKTRGQQVTLRCSSQSGHNTVSWYQQALGQGPQFIFQYYREEENGRGNFPPRFSGLQFPNYSSELNVNALELDDSALYLCASSTDSDSYEQYFGPGTRLTVT.

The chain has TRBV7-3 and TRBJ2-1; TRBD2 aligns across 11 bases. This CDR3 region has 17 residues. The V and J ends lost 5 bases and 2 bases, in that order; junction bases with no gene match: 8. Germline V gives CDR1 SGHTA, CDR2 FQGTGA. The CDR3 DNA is TGTGCCAGCAGCCTACTTAGCGGGAGGGCCCCCTACAATGAGCAGTTCTTC. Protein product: CASSLLSGRAPYNEQFF.